Below, 22 T cell receptor beta chains from the same sample are listed, as sequenced in a study of identical twins. Using its own MiXCR run on the 5' RACE reads, TCRdb lists one record per CDR3 protein. The table shows around 1.7 million distinct CDR3 sequences, with more than 30% occurring only once. Input material: cord blood. Receptor source: a newborn girl in good health.

This chain uses TRBV11-2 with TRBJ1-1; D remains ambiguous. Looked up from germline, CDR1 is SGHAT and CDR2 is FQNNGV. The CDR3 runs to 14 residues. V lost 1 base to trimming and J lost 4 bases, with 10 bases between them. DNA for the CDR3: TGTGCCAGCAGCTTAGTAATGCGGTTCACTGAAGCTTTCTTT. This sequence encodes CASSLVMRFTEAFF.

This clonotype has a handful of counts. The chain has TRBV29-1 and TRBJ1-6; the D is unclear. CDR1 is SQVTM, CDR2 ANQGSEA, per germline. Trimming took 6 bases from V and 8 from J, leaving 14 bases between them. The CDR3 has 13 residues. CDR3 DNA sequence: TGCAGCGTCGCCCAGACACCCCATTCACCCCTCCACTTT. Encoded protein: CSVAQTPHSPLHF.

This clonotype was counted between two and nine times. CDR3 amino acids: CASSEKGAYEQYF. CDR3 nucleotides: TGTGCCAGCAGTGAGAAGGGGGCCTACGAGCAGTACTTC. The chain links TRBV25-1 to TRBJ2-7; weak D call: TRBD1 (6 bases). Trimming stripped 3 bases from V and 2 bases from J, with 8 bases between. The V gene's germline CDR1 is MGHDK and CDR2 SYGVNS. The CDR3 is 13 residues long.

The chain combines TRBV20-1 with TRBJ1-2, with D maybe TRBD1 (5 bases). This CDR3 spans 14 amino acids. The germline V gene encodes CDR1 DFQATT and CDR2 SNEGSKA (reference sequence). V was pared by 6 bases and J by 2 bases, with 16 bases between. The CDR3 DNA follows: TGCAGTGCCATGAGATGGGGACCGAACTATGGCTACACCTTC. Protein sequence: CSAMRWGPNYGYTF.

This clonotype was recorded a few times. This chain uses TRBV12-3 or TRBV12-4 with TRBJ2-2; 10 nucleotides agree with TRBD2. V dropped 6 bases and J dropped 5; count of bases not matched to a gene: 6. The CDR3 has 15 amino acids. Here the CDR3 reads CASSSGTSVTGELFF. For the CDR3, the DNA is TGTGCCAGCAGCTCCGGGACTAGCGTTACCGGGGAGCTGTTTTTT.

The chain employs TRBV25-1 and TRBJ1-2; no clear D. Trimming removed 3 bases at V and 8 bases at J, with 7 bases between. Germline CDR1 is MGHDK and CDR2 is SYGVNS. The CDR3 has 11 amino acids. The CDR3 DNA is TGTGCCAGCAGTGATTCGGGCGGCTACACCTTC. Its protein is CASSDSGGYTF.

The table lists this clonotype with a few counts. The rearrangement joins TRBV3-1 to TRBJ1-2; D not certain. The V end was cut by 0 bases, the J end by 4 bases, with 12 bases between. Germline V lookup: CDR1 LGHDT, CDR2 YNNKEL (reference sequence). This CDR3 spans 15 amino acids. In DNA, the CDR3 is TGTGCCAGCAGCCAAGAATCCCTTTTGGGCTATGGCTACACCTTC. Its translation: CASSQESLLGYGYTF. Looking up the rest from reference TRBV3-1 and TRBJ1-2 gives the full variable domain: DTAVSQTPKYLVTQMGNDKSIKCEQNLGHDTMYWYKQDSKKFLKIMFSYNNKELIINETVPNRFSPKSPDKAHLNLHINSLELGDSAVYFCASSQESLLGYGYTFGSGTRLTVV.

This clonotype was seen a few times. This sequence joins TRBV28 and TRBJ1-1, with 11 bases fitting TRBD1. V dropped 6 bases and J dropped 4; count of bases not matched to a gene: 7. The length of the CDR3 is 15 residues. The germline V gene has CDR1 MDHEN and CDR2 SYDVKM. CDR3 region: CASSRTGGRGTEAFF. CDR3 bases: TGTGCCAGCAGCCGGACAGGGGGCAGGGGCACTGAAGCTTTCTTT.

This clonotype was recorded a few times. V gene TRBV6-5 combines with J gene TRBJ2-1; the D is unclear. The CDR3 is 15 amino acids. Trimming left V 3 bases short and J 0 bases short, with 9 bases between. CDR1 MNHEY and CDR2 SVGAGI come from the germline V gene. The DNA for the CDR3 is TGTGCCAGCAGTTATTCTCCACGCTCCTACAATGAGCAGTTCTTC. It codes for CASSYSPRSYNEQFF.

The CDR3 nucleotides read TGTGCCAGCAGCAAAAAAAGGCCTGGTAGCGGGAGGGCCGGGGCCTACGAGCAGTACTTC. Translating it yields CASSKKRPGSGRAGAYEQYF. The rearrangement links TRBV21-1 to TRBJ2-7; the table calls TRBD2, which could not be checked here. TRBV21-1 is marked as a pseudogene. This CDR3 has 20 amino acids.

This clonotype was picked up many times. The chain couples TRBV2 to TRBJ2-7; 8 bases are shared with TRBD1. The CDR3 has 14 amino acids. Germline V gives CDR1 SNHLY, CDR2 FYNNEI. V dropped 6 bases and J dropped 4; count of bases not matched to a gene: 8. CDR3 sequence: CASSPRQGNYEQYF. DNA of the CDR3: TGTGCCAGCAGCCCCCGACAGGGGAATTACGAGCAGTACTTC.

The rearrangement joins TRBV6-4 to TRBJ1-1; no reliable D call. The V end was cut by 4 bases, the J end by 2 bases, with 11 bases between. This CDR3 contains 14 residues. Germline V lookup: CDR1 MRHNA, CDR2 SNTAGT. The CDR3 sequence: CASSASPGNTEAFF. The CDR3 DNA is TGTGCCAGCAGTGCCTCGCCGGGAAACACTGAAGCTTTCTTT.

This clonotype was detected a few times. This chain connects TRBV10-3 to TRBJ1-6; D is possibly TRBD1 (5 bases). With 3 bases removed from V and 8 bases from J, the gap between germline ends came to 11 bases. The V gene's germline CDR1 is ENHRY and CDR2 SYGVKD. CDR3 size: 14 residues. CDR3 sequence reads: CAISEQVRDSPLHF. The DNA for the CDR3 is TGTGCCATCAGTGAACAGGTCCGCGATTCACCCCTCCACTTT.

Turning to this clonotype: A read error may produce the germline difference seen at one junction end. CDR3: CASSQETSGGGDTRYF. The CDR3 nucleotides read TGTGCCAGCAGCCAAGAAACTAGCGGGGGTGGAGATACGCGGTATTTT. The J gene is TRBJ2-3, the V gene TRBV3-1; TRBD2 agrees at 11 bases. CDR1 and CDR2 from the germline V gene are LGHDT and YNNKEL (reference sequence). The CDR3 is made up of 16 amino acids.

The chain joins TRBV20-1 to TRBJ1-1; TRBD1 matches 9 bases. The V gene end was trimmed by 4 bases and the J gene end by 10 bases; junction bases not matched to a gene: 13. Per germline, CDR1 DFQATT and CDR2 SNEGSKA (reference sequence). The CDR3 sequence is 14 residues long. The CDR3 reads CSAKLFVTGGRAFF. The CDR3 DNA is TGCAGTGCTAAACTCTTTGTGACAGGGGGTAGAGCTTTCTTT.

The CDR3 nucleotides read TGCAGTGCTAGCCCACTAGCGGGAGTAGGAAAGACCCAGTACTTC. Amino acid sequence: CSASPLAGVGKTQYF. V gene TRBV20-1 combines with J gene TRBJ2-5; 11 positions match TRBD2. The J segment lost 6 bases and the V segment lost 3 bases, leaving 9 bases of the junction unmatched. CDR3 length equals 15 residues. Per the germline V gene, CDR1 is DFQATT and CDR2 is SNEGSKA (reference sequence).

The chain recombines TRBV20-1 with TRBJ2-1, with 14 bases that match TRBD2. Germline V gene lookup returns CDR1 DFQATT and CDR2 SNEGSKA (reference sequence). CDR3 length: 14 amino acids. V lost 4 bases to trimming and J lost 9 bases; unmatched junction nucleotides: 5. The CDR3 protein is CSANPGLAGVEQFF. CDR3 DNA: TGCAGTGCTAATCCGGGACTAGCGGGGGTTGAGCAGTTCTTC.

This chain connects TRBV27 to TRBJ2-7, with 8 bases aligning to TRBD1. The tail of the sequence fits TRBJ2-4 better, so the J call may be wrong. The germline V gene encodes CDR1 MNHEY and CDR2 SMNVEV (reference sequence). The CDR3 length is 13 residues. The CDR3 is CASSLQGAHIQYF. The CDR3 bases are TGTGCCAGCAGTTTACAGGGGGCGCACATTCAGTACTTC.

V usage is TRBV4-1 and J usage is TRBJ2-5; 8 nucleotides agree with TRBD2. The CDR3 is made up of 17 amino acids. V was clipped by 1 base and J by 11 bases; unmatched bases: 18. The germline gives CDR1 MGHRA, CDR2 YSYEKL. For the CDR3, the DNA is TGCGCCAGCAGCCAAGGTTATATGCTAGCGGGCAACAATGAGCAGTACTTC. Its protein product is CASSQGYMLAGNNEQYF.

This clonotype was observed a few times. This sequence joins TRBV7-9 and TRBJ2-5; TRBD2 matches 7 bases. The J segment lost 0 bases and the V segment lost 2 bases, leaving 6 bases of the junction unmatched. The CDR3 length is 16 residues. Germline V CDR1 and CDR2: SEHNR, FQNEAQ (reference sequence). The CDR3 loop is CASSLLAGRYQETQYF. CDR3 DNA: TGTGCCAGCAGCTTATTAGCCGGGAGGTACCAAGAGACCCAGTACTTC.

The chain employs TRBV5-6 and TRBJ1-2; 7 bases match TRBD1. Looked up from germline, CDR1 is SGHDT and CDR2 is YYEEEE. The CDR3 has 16 residues. V was clipped by 4 bases and J by 6 bases; unmatched bases: 15. This chain's CDR3 is CASSIFQATGSDGYTF. The CDR3 DNA follows: TGTGCCAGCAGCATTTTTCAAGCGACAGGGTCGGATGGCTACACCTTC.

The J gene is TRBJ1-6, the V gene TRBV20-1, with D unclear. Germline CDR1 is DFQATT and CDR2 is SNEGSKA (reference sequence). This CDR3 has 13 residues. V dropped 4 bases and J dropped 4 bases, with 8 bases sitting between them. CDR3 coding DNA: TGCAGTGCTAAAGGACGGTATAATTCACCCCTCCACTTT. Amino acid sequence: CSAKGRYNSPLHF.